This T cell receptor (beta chain) was obtained from a study of T cell repertoires in cytomegalovirus infection. The wider study: From public TCR beta signatures came an indication of both CMV infection and matching HLA type.

The table lists this clonotype with a few counts. Its antigen is not identified. TCRdb redid the calling of the reads with MiXCR, one entry per CDR3 protein. This sample has 150,000 to 200,000 distinct CDR3 sequences, with approximately 14% found just once. Study results and limitations: In two of eight donors, the top clonotype was HLA-C-restricted CMV-specific. Of the TCR beta families, the public ones yielded a cumulative frequency that identified carriers of CMV plus the relevant HLA.

In germline, CDR1 is KGHDR, CDR2 SFDVKD. After removal of 1 base from V and 4 bases from J, the junction contained 3 bases not matched to a gene. This CDR3 is built from 16 residues. Sample: PBMCs. The chain is built from TRBV24-1 and TRBJ2-5, with 12 bases aligning to TRBD2. This TCR was recovered from a human donor in good health (CMV status not recorded). Some clones in this sample may be carry-over from other donors' samples. CDR3 DNA sequence: TGTGCCACCAGTGATTTACTAGCGGGGGGAAGAGAGACCCAGTACTTC. It specifies CATSDLLAGGRETQYF.